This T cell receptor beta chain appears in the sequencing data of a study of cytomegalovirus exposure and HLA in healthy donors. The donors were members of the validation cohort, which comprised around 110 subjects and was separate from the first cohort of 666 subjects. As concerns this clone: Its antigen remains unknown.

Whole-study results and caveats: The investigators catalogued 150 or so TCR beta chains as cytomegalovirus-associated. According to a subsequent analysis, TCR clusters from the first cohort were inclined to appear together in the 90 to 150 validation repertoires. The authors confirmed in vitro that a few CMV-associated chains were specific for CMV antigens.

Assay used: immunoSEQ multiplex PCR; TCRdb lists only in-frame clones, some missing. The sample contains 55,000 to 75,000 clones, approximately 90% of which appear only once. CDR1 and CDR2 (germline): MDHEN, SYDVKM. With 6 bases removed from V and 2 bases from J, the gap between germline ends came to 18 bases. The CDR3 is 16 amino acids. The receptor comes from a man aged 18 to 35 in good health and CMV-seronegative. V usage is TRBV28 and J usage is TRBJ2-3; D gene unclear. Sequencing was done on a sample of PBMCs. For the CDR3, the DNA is TGTGCCAGCAGAGTAGCCGGCCCCGTAGACACAGATACGCAGTATTTT. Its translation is CASRVAGPVDTDTQYF.